This TCR beta chain comes out of a study of cytomegalovirus exposure and HLA in healthy donors. Germline loops: CDR1 LNHDA, CDR2 SQIVND (reference sequence). CDR3 length: 13 residues. V lost 6 bases, J lost 7 bases, and 15 bases lay in between. The PCR ran on 60 Vbeta and 13 Jbeta primers. The protocol was immunoSEQ multiplex PCR, while the TCRdb copy is restricted to in-frame clones and leaves out a portion. The sample includes around 79,000 clones, about 69% of them seen just once. The sequenced sample consisted of PBMCs. This rearrangement joins TRBV19 to TRBJ1-1, with unresolved D. The TCR was taken from a woman between 35 and 50 years old in good health and CMV-seropositive. The CDR3 sequence: CASRINGLGEAFF. The DNA for the CDR3 is TGTGCCAGTAGGATCAACGGGTTGGGTGAAGCTTTCTTT.